These 15 T cell receptor beta chains came from one sample sequenced in a study of cytomegalovirus exposure and HLA in healthy donors. Researchers ran the PCR with 60 Vbeta and 13 Jbeta primers. Libraries were prepared by immunoSEQ multiplex PCR; TCRdb keeps only in-frame clonotypes and omits some of them. In the table there are some 160,000 clones, roughly 80% of which are singletons. The sequenced material came from PBMCs. These receptors originate from a man between 45 and 60 years old in good health and CMV-seropositive.

CDR3 loop: CASRGLASSSYEQYF. The CDR3 DNA is TGTGCCAGTCGAGGACTAGCGTCCAGCTCCTACGAGCAGTACTTC. The J gene is TRBJ2-7, the V gene TRBV19, with TRBD2 matching 9 bases. In germline, CDR1 is LNHDA, CDR2 SQIVND (reference sequence). J lost 0 bases, V lost 8 bases, and 8 bases had no gene match. This CDR3 contains 15 residues.

The V and J genes are TRBV7-9 and TRBJ2-1; 11 positions match TRBD2. After removal of 5 bases from V and 8 bases from J, the junction contained 8 bases not matched to a gene. The CDR3 contains 15 residues. From germline, CDR1 is SEHNR and CDR2 FQNEAQ (reference sequence). The CDR3 loop reads CASSKPSGGPYEQFF. CDR3 DNA sequence: TGTGCCAGCAGCAAGCCTAGCGGGGGGCCGTATGAGCAGTTCTTC. Complete variable domain (other parts from reference TRBV7-9 and TRBJ2-1): DTGVSQNPRHKITKRGQNVTFRCDPISEHNRLYWYRQTLGQGPEFLTYFQNEAQLEKSRLLSDRFSAERPKGSFSTLEIQRTEQGDSAMYLCASSKPSGGPYEQFFGPGTRLTVL.

The V call is TRBV5-6, the J call TRBJ2-7, with D tentatively TRBD2 (6 bases). CDR3 length: 17 amino acids. With 1 base removed from V and 0 bases from J, the gap between germline ends came to 17 bases. Germline values: CDR1 SGHDT, CDR2 YYEEEE. The CDR3 here is CASSLMTGLIRSYEQYF. In DNA, the CDR3 is TGTGCCAGCAGCTTGATGACTGGACTAATCCGCTCCTACGAGCAGTACTTC. The full variable domain, with the rest looked up from reference TRBV5-6 and TRBJ2-7, is DAGVTQSPTHLIKTRGQQVTLRCSPKSGHDTVSWYQQALGQGPQFIFQYYEEEERQRGNFPDRFSGHQFPNYSSELNVNALLLGDSALYLCASSLMTGLIRSYEQYFGPGTRLTVT.

The genes are TRBV2 and TRBJ1-2; D gene uncertain. The CDR3 length is 14 residues. The V end was cut by 4 bases, the J end by 7 bases, with 16 bases between. From germline, CDR1 is SNHLY and CDR2 FYNNEI. The CDR3 DNA reads TGTGCCAGCAGTGGTGGGCAGGCCCTGTTTGGCTACACCTTC. Amino acid sequence: CASSGGQALFGYTF.

V and J are TRBV5-1 and TRBJ1-1, with TRBD1 identical over 9 bases. There are 13 residues in the CDR3. V gave up 4 bases and J gave up 10 bases; unmatched junction bases: 8. Germline CDR1 is SGHRS and CDR2 is YFSETQ. The CDR3 nucleotides are TGCGCCAGCAGCCCGGGACAGGGTGATGGAGCTTTCTTT. Its protein product is CASSPGQGDGAFF.

The CDR3 is CASSAQGAKQFF. The CDR3 region has the DNA TGTGCCAGCAGTGCACAGGGGGCAAAACAGTTCTTC. J is TRBJ2-1 and V is TRBV2, with 9 bases matching TRBD1. Germline assignment: CDR1 SNHLY and CDR2 FYNNEI. Trimming cost V 4 bases and J 13 bases; bases outside gene matches: 5. The CDR3 spans 12 residues.

J is TRBJ1-3 and V is TRBV9; 9 positions agree with TRBD1. The CDR3 covers 14 residues. Trimming at V came to 6 bases and at J to 6 bases, leaving 7 bases not matched to a gene. Germline CDR1 reads SGDLS; CDR2 reads YYNGEE. CDR3 region: CASTLGDRENTIYF. The CDR3, as DNA: TGTGCCAGCACCCTGGGGGACAGGGAAAACACCATATATTTT.

The J gene is TRBJ2-3, the V gene TRBV11-2; 9 bases line up with TRBD1. Germline V lookup: CDR1 SGHAT, CDR2 FQNNGV. The CDR3 has 15 residues. V lost 5 bases, J lost 4 bases, and 7 bases stayed unmatched. The DNA for the CDR3 is TGTGCCAGCAGCCCCGGACAGGGGAGGGCAGATACGCAGTATTTT. This gives the protein CASSPGQGRADTQYF. The complete variable domain, with remaining parts taken from reference TRBV11-2 and TRBJ2-3, reads EAGVAQSPRYKIIEKRQSVAFWCNPISGHATLYWYQQILGQGPKLLIQFQNNGVVDDSQLPKDRFSAERLKGVDSTLKIQPAKLEDSAVYLCASSPGQGRADTQYFGPGTRLTVL.

The chain is built from TRBV4-1 and TRBJ1-1; TRBD1 matches at 7 bases. V lost 3 bases to trimming and J lost 0 bases; unmatched junction nucleotides: 4. CDR3 length: 15 residues. Germline CDR1 is MGHRA and CDR2 is YSYEKL. In DNA, the CDR3 is TGCGCCAGCAGCCAGGCAGGGGGTATGAACACTGAAGCTTTCTTT. Translating it yields CASSQAGGMNTEAFF.

The rearrangement links TRBV20-1 to TRBJ1-5; D is uncertain. Trimming left V 3 bases short and J 6 bases short, with 6 bases between. CDR1 DFQATT and CDR2 SNEGSKA come from the germline V gene (reference sequence). The CDR3 has 11 residues. Here the CDR3 DNA reads TGCAGTGCTAGCCGGGGTCAGCCCCAGCATTTT. The encoded protein is CSASRGQPQHF.

The gene calls are TRBV18 and TRBJ1-1; 8 nucleotides match TRBD1. Looked up from germline, CDR1 is KGHSH and CDR2 is LQKENI. Trimming at V came to 6 bases and at J to 0 bases, leaving 9 bases not matched to a gene. CDR3 length equals 16 residues. The CDR3 bases are TGTGCCAGCTCCCTCCAGGGACAGGCGATGAACACTGAAGCTTTCTTT. The encoded protein is CASSLQGQAMNTEAFF.

The rearrangement uses TRBV18 and TRBJ1-4, with 8 bases matching TRBD1. V gave up 5 bases and J gave up 0 bases; unmatched junction bases: 8. The CDR3 consists of 17 residues. Germline V lookup: CDR1 KGHSH, CDR2 LQKENI. CDR3 nucleotide sequence: TGTGCCAGCTCAGCCTCAGGGGGCGCGGCAACTAATGAAAAACTGTTTTTT. Its translation is CASSASGGAATNEKLFF.

The V and J genes are TRBV18 and TRBJ1-3; 12 positions match TRBD1. The CDR3 is 16 residues long. After removal of 3 bases from V and 4 bases from J, the junction contained 4 bases not matched to a gene. Germline CDR1 and CDR2: KGHSH and LQKENI. The CDR3 DNA follows: TGTGCCAGCTCACCCCCCGGGACAGGGGGCGGAAACACCATATATTTT. It is translated as CASSPPGTGGGNTIYF.

The genes are TRBV27 and TRBJ1-2; tentatively, D is TRBD1 (6 bases). The V end was cut by 0 bases, the J end by 5 bases, with 10 bases between. The CDR3 extends over 14 amino acids. Germline V lookup: CDR1 MNHEY, CDR2 SMNVEV (reference sequence). CDR3 sequence: CASSLSRTAYGYTF. CDR3 in DNA: TGTGCCAGCAGTTTATCAAGGACAGCTTATGGCTACACCTTC.

V is TRBV28 and J is TRBJ2-7, with 11 bases lining up with TRBD2. Germline CDR1 MDHEN, CDR2 SYDVKM. This CDR3 has 15 amino acids. Germline trimming cut 6 bases from V and 4 bases from J; bases unmatched to any gene: 8. CDR3 DNA sequence: TGTGCCAGCAGCACCTCACTAGCGGGGGTATACGAGCAGTACTTC. Protein product: CASSTSLAGVYEQYF.